The source of this T cell receptor beta chain is a study of blood T cell repertoires in COVID-19 (dated by TCRdb to 2020 to 2022). In the study overall: Samples covering the acute and convalescent phases of COVID-19 were provided by collaborators in the United States, Italy and Spain. Where HLA class I and class II types were available, the types were taken from metadata supplied by the sample provider, not from assay-based typing. The samples were drawn from the first 160 participants of the ongoing ImmuneRACE study and from about 1,200 subjects provided by 6 global collaborators. Deeply sampled blood TCRbeta repertoires from subjects exposed to, actively infected with, or recovered from COVID-19 were included in the dataset. The material from the prospective study consisted of cDNA or gDNA derived from T cells, B-cell-depleted T cells, or PBMCs. Sample metadata almost always included a de-identified subject ID, COVID-19 status, age in years and sex. The repertoires were released in a freely available public database intended as a resource for research on the immune response to SARS-CoV-2.

Relative to germline, V is 9 bases shorter and J is 0 bases shorter, with 17 bases between their ends. Reading from cysteine to phenylalanine, the CDR3 counts 15 amino acids. The kept DNA is CDR3 alone, 45 bases in frame from the first base. CDR1 and CDR2 were assigned from the germline V gene as SGHAT and FQNNGV. Collaborating institutions collected whole blood in K2EDTA tubes following their own protocols. For TCRbeta analysis, collaborator samples were shipped as frozen whole blood, as isolated PBMCs, or as DNA extracted from either sample type. With respect to this clone: Which antigen it targets is not known. Base qualities were left out, and no much larger clone turns up one base away.

TCRbeta CDR3 regions were amplified from genomic DNA by means of the immunoSEQ Assay, a bias-controlled multiplex PCR. The authors' analysis ran thus. Within the assay, amplification of reference gene primers was used to estimate how many nucleated cells each sample contained. To quantify the absolute abundance of each unique TCRbeta CDR3 rearrangement, sequence reads were collapsed and filtered. Productive Simpson clonality was computed per sample as the square root of Simpson's diversity index over productive rearrangements. The clones in this table, taken by TCRdb from immuneACCESS, are in-frame only. Not every clone is retained; where verified, under half of the shortfall comes from an unresolved V gene, and the cause of the rest is unknown. That table furnishes V, J and clone size, whereas the DNA furnished D and trimming. The sample includes nearly 60,000 clones, with about 85% observed a single time. The ten largest make up around 4.5% of the sample.

Overall results and qualifications from the work: Clinical and demographic metadata were provided uncurated, with the amount varying by source and participant.

Material: peripheral blood. The origin of this receptor is a man aged 35-49 years with active COVID-19. The rearranged chain carries TRBV11-2 and TRBJ2-5; TRBD2 is possibly the D segment (5 matching bases). The CDR3: CASSDGGRYQETQYF. The nucleotide sequence is TGTGCCAGTTCAGATGGCGGGCGGTACCAAGAGACCCAGTACTTC.